The present entry profiles one TCR beta chain with its context. The antigen is not known. This sample was included in a study of regulatory T cells. Study outcomes and limitations: Skewed V and J usage and few unique V-J pairs marked patient repertoires, most in Tregs. Patient CD8+ T cells trended toward lower Shannon entropy than controls.

Primers: 52 TRBV forward and 13 TRBJ reverse. The method was immunoSEQ multiplex PCR; TCRdb's version includes in-frame clones alone and lacks a portion of them. The table has about 20,000 clones, roughly 93% seen once. Autoimmunity was present in every CD3G-deficient patient, worse in two. At testing, patients were 2 to 39 years old, with reduced naive and increased memory T-cell proportions. Sequenced: CD8+ T cells sorted from blood. This TCR was sampled from a child aged 2-9 years with CD3G deficiency.

DNA for the CDR3: TGCGCCAGCAGCTTGGGGGGAGGTGTTCGGACTGAAGCTTTCTTT. This codes for CASSLGGGVRTEAFF. The chain carries TRBV5-1 and TRBJ1-1; D not certain. The CDR3 is 15 amino acids. Germline V gene data show CDR1 as SGHRS and CDR2 as YFSETQ. The V gene lost 0 bases and the J gene lost 5 bases, with 14 bases spanning the gap.